Following are 8 T cell receptor beta chains from one sample sequenced in a study of cytomegalovirus exposure and HLA in healthy donors. The PCR used 60 Vbeta and 13 Jbeta primers. The assay was immunoSEQ multiplex PCR, and TCRdb's table has in-frame clones only and misses some. The sample has 100,000 or so clones, under 75% seen once. The sample comprised PBMCs. These receptors were obtained from a man aged 45-60 years in good health and CMV-seronegative.

This chain uses TRBV7-2 with TRBJ2-5; 8 bases are shared with TRBD2. CDR3 length: 17 amino acids. After removal of 2 bases from V and 5 bases from J, the junction contained 13 bases not matched to a gene. CDR1 is SGHTA and CDR2 is FQGNSA in the germline V gene. The CDR3 region has the DNA TGTGCCAGCAGCTTACTTGTCGTTTCGGGAGGGTACGAGACCCAGTACTTC. Translation: CASSLLVVSGGYETQYF.

As concerns this clone: Other DNA sequences within the sample encode an identical CDR3. The CDR3 sequence is CSVNTGGVSTNEKLFF. CDR3 bases: TGCAGCGTTAATACGGGGGGGGTTTCCACTAATGAAAAACTGTTTTTT. This chain uses TRBV29-1 with TRBJ1-4, with D possibly TRBD1 on 5 matching bases. The germline V gene encodes CDR1 SQVTM and CDR2 ANQGSEA. With 5 bases removed from V and 2 bases from J, the gap between germline ends came to 18 bases. CDR3 length: 16 residues. Full variable domain (outside the CDR3, taken from reference TRBV29-1 and TRBJ1-4): SAVISQKPSRDICQRGTSLTIQCQVDSQVTMMFWYRQQPGQSLTLIATANQGSEATYESGFVIDKFPISRPNLTFSTLTVSNMSPEDSSIYLCSVNTGGVSTNEKLFFGSGTQLSVL.

The chain links TRBV27 to TRBJ1-2; no clear D. CDR1 MNHEY and CDR2 SMNVEV come from the germline V gene (reference sequence). Trimming cost V 6 bases and J 0 bases, with 17 bases left between them. This CDR3 contains 16 residues. The CDR3 reads CASSSGVGKPNYGYTF. DNA of the CDR3: TGTGCCAGCAGCTCCGGGGTTGGTAAGCCTAACTATGGCTACACCTTC.

This clone was found once. The chain combines TRBV9 with TRBJ2-1, with 9 bases identical to TRBD2. The CDR3 extends over 15 amino acids. Germline V gene lookup returns CDR1 SGDLS and CDR2 YYNGEE. V was pared by 1 base and J by 6 bases, with 5 bases of the junction left unmatched. The DNA for the CDR3 is TGTGCCAGCAGCGTAAGCGGGGGGCCAGGCAATGAGCAGTTCTTC. Encoded protein: CASSVSGGPGNEQFF.

The chain is built from TRBV6-6 and TRBJ1-2; D unclear. Deletions cut 8 bases from V and 5 bases from J, with 6 bases between. The germline V gene has CDR1 MNHNY and CDR2 SVGAGI (reference sequence). The CDR3 runs 10 residues. The CDR3 is CASRSYGYTF. The CDR3, as DNA: TGTGCCAGCCGGAGTTATGGCTACACCTTC.

This chain joins TRBV7-9 and TRBJ2-1; 7 bases fit TRBD2. CDR1 SEHNR and CDR2 FQNEAQ come from the germline V gene (reference sequence). Unmatched junction bases numbered 2, after V lost 2 bases and J lost 4 bases. The CDR3 extends over 14 amino acids. This CDR3 reads CASSLTGLYNEQFF. The CDR3 region has the DNA TGTGCCAGCAGCTTAACGGGACTATACAATGAGCAGTTCTTC.

This chain connects TRBV6-1 to TRBJ1-6; no definite D call. CDR3 length: 15 residues. V gave up 6 bases and J gave up 6 bases, with 15 bases separating them. Germline V lookup: CDR1 MNHNS, CDR2 SASEGT. Written as DNA, the CDR3 is TGTGCCAGCAGGTCCCGAGGAAACCTTAATTCACCCCTCCACTTT. It encodes CASRSRGNLNSPLHF.

V usage is TRBV27 and J usage is TRBJ1-6; 10 positions agree with TRBD1. V was clipped by 5 bases and J by 7 bases; unmatched bases: 11. This CDR3 spans 17 amino acids. Germline CDR1 reads MNHEY; CDR2 reads SMNVEV (reference sequence). The chain's CDR3 is CASSPKGTGAPNSPLHF. The CDR3 DNA reads TGTGCCAGCAGTCCAAAGGGGACAGGGGCTCCGAATTCACCCCTCCACTTT.